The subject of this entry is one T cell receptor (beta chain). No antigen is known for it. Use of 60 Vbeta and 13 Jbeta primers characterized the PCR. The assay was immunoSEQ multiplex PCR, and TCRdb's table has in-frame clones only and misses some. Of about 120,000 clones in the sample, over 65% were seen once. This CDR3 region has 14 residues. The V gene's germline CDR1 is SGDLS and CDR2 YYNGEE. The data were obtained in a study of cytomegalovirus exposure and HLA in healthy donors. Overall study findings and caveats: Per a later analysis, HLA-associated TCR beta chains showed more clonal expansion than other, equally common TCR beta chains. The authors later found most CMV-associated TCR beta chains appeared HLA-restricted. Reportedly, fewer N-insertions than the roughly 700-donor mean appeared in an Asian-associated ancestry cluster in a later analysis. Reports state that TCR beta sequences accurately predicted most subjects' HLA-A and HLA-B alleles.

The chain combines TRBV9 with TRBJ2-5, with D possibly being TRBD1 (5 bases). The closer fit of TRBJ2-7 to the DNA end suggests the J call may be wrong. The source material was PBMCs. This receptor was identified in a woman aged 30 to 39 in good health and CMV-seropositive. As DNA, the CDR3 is TGTGCCAGCAGCGAGGGGCCTCTGACCTACGAGCAGTACTTC. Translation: CASSEGPLTYEQYF.